This entry is about one T cell receptor (beta chain). The protocol was immunoSEQ multiplex PCR, while the TCRdb copy is restricted to in-frame clones and leaves out a portion. The sample contains fewer than 120,000 clones, around 90% of which appear only once. The sample comes from a study of blood T cell repertoires in COVID-19. In the study overall: The United States, Italy and Spain supplied acute and convalescent COVID-19 samples.

Germline assignment: CDR1 DFQATT and CDR2 SNEGSKA (reference sequence). V lost 3 bases and J 6 bases, leaving 12 bases between the germline ends. The CDR3 length is 13 residues. The TCR was taken from a human donor in a cohort sampled during active COVID-19. The material sequenced was peripheral blood. This chain uses TRBV20-1 with TRBJ2-1; D possibly matches TRBD1 or TRBD2 (6 bases each). The CDR3 coding sequence is TGCAGTGCTAGTGGGGGGCCTGGCAATGAGCAGTTCTTC. Translated: CSASGGPGNEQFF.